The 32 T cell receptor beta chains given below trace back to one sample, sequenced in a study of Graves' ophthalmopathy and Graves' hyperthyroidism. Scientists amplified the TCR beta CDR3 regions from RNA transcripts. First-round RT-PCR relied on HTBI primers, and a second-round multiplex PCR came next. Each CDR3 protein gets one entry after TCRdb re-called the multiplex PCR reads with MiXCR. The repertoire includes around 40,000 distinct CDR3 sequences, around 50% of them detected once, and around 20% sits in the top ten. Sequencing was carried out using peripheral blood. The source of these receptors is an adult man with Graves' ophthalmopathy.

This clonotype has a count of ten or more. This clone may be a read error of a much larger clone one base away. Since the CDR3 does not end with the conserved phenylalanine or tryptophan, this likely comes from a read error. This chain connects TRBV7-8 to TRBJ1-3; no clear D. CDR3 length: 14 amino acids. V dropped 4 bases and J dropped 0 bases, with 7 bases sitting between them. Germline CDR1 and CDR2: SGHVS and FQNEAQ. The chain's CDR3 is CASSYRVSGNTIYS. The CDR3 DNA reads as TGTGCCAGCAGCTATAGAGTCTCTGGAAACACCATATATTCT.

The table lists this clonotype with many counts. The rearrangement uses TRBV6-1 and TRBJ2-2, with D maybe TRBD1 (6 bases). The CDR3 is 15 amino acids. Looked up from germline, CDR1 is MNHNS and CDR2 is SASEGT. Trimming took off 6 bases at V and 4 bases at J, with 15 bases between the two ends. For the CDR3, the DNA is TGTGCCAGCAGCCCAGACAGGAGGCCCACCGGGGAGCTGTTTTTT. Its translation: CASSPDRRPTGELFF.

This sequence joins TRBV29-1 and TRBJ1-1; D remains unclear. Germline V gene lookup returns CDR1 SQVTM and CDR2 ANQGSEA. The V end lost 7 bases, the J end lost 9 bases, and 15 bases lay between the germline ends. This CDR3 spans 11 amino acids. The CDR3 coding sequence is TGCAGCGGTAGAGACGGAGTCCAAGCTTTCTTT. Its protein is CSGRDGVQAFF.

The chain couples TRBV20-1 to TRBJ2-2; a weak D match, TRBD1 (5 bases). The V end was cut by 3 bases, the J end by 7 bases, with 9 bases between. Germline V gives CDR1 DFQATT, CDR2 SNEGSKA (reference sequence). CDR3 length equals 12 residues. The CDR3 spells CSASVGDGELFF. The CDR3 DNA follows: TGCAGTGCTAGTGTAGGGGACGGGGAGCTGTTTTTT.

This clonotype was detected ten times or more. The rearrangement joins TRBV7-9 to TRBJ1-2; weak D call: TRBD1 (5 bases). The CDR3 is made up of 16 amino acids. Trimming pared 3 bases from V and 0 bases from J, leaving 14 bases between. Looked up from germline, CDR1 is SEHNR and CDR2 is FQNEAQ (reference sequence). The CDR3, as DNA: TGTGCCAGCAGCTTTAAGGCAGGGATCGCTAACTATGGCTACACCTTC. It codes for CASSFKAGIANYGYTF.

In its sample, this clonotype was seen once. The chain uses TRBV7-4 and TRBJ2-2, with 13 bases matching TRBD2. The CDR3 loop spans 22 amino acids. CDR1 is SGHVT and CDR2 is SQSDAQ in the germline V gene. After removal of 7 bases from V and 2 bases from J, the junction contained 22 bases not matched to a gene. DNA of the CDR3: TGTGCCAGCATCCCCCTGCCGAGTACTAGCGGGAGGGCCCTCACAAACACCGGGGAGCTGTTTTTT. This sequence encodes CASIPLPSTSGRALTNTGELFF.

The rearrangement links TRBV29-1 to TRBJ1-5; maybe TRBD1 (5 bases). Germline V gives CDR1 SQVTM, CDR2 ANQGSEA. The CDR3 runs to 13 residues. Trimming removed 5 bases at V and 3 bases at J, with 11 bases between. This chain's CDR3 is CSVWGGVNQPQHF. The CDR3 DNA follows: TGCAGCGTTTGGGGCGGGGTCAATCAGCCCCAGCATTTT.

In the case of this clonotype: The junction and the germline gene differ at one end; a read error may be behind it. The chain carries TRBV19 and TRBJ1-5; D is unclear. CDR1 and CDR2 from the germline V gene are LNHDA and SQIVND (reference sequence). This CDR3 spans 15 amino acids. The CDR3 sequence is CASHDDDMVNQPQRF. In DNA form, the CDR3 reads TGTGCCAGTCACGACGACGATATGGTCAATCAGCCCCAGCGTTTT.

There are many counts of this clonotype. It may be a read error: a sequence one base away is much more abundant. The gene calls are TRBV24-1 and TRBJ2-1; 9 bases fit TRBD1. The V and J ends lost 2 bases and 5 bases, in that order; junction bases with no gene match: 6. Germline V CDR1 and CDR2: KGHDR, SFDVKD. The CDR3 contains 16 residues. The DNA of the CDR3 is TGTGCCACCAGTGATTCCGGGACAGGGTGCCACAATGAGCAGTTCTTC. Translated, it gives CATSDSGTGCHNEQFF.

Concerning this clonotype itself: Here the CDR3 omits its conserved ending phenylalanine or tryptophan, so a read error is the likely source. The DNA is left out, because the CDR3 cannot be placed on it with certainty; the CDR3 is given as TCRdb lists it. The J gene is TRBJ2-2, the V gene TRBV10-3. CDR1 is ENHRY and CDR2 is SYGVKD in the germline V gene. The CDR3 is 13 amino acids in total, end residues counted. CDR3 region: CAINANHTGELLS.

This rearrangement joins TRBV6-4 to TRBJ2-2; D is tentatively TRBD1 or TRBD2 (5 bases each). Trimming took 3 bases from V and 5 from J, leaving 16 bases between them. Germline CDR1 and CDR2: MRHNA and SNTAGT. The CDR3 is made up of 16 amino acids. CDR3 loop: CASSESGGARTGELFF. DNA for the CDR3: TGTGCCAGCAGTGAAAGCGGTGGGGCGAGAACCGGGGAGCTGTTTTTT.

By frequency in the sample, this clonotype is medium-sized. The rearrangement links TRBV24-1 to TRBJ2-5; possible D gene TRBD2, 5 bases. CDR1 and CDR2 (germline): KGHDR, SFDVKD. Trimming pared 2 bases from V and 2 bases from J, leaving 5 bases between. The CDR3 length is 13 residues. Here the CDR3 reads CATSDSGQETQYF. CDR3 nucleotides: TGTGCCACCAGTGATTCGGGACAAGAGACCCAGTACTTC.

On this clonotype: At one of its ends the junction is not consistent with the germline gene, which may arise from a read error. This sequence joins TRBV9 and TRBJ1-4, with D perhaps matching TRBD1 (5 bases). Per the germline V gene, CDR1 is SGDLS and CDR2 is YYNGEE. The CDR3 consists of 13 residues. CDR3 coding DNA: TGTGCCAGCAGGGGGGTGTCTAATGAAAGACTGTTTTTT. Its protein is CASRGVSNERLFF.

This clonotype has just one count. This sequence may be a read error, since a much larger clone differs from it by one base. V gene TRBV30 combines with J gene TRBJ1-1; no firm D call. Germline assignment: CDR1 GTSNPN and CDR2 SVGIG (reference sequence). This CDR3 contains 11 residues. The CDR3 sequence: CAWKKNTKAFF. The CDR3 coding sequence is TGTGCCTGGAAAAAGAACACTAAAGCTTTCTTT.

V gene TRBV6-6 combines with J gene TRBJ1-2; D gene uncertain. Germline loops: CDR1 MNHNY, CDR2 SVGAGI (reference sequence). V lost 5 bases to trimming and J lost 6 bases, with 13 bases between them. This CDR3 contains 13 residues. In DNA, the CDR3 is TGTGCCAGCAGTGCAGCGGGGAGGGATGGCTACACCTTC. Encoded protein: CASSAAGRDGYTF.

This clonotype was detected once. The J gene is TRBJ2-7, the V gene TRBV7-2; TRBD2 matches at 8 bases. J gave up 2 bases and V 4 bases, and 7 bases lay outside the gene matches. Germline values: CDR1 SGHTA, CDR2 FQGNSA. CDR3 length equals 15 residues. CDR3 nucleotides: TGTGCCAGCAGCTCCCGGGGGGGTCAAACCTACGAGCAGTACTTC. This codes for CASSSRGGQTYEQYF.

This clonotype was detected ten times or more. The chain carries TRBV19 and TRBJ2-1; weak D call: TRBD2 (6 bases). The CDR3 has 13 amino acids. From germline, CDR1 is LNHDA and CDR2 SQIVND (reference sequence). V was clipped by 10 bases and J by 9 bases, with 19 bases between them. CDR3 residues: CAIGGGYLGEQFF. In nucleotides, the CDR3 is TGTGCCATTGGGGGAGGATACCTCGGTGAGCAGTTCTTC.

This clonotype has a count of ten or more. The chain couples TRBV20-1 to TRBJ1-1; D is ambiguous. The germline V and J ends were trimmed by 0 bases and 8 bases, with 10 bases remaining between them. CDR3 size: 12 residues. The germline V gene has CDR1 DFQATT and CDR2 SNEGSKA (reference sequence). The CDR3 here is CSARDTSREAFF. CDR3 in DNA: TGCAGTGCTAGAGATACTAGCAGAGAAGCTTTCTTT.

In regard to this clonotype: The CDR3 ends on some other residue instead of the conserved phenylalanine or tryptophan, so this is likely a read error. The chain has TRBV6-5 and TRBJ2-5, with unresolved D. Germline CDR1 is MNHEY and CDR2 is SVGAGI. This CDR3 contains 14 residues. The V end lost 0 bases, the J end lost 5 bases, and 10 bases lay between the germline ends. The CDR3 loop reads CASSYSNVWETQYS. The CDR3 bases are TGTGCCAGCAGTTACTCGAACGTTTGGGAGACCCAGTACTCC.

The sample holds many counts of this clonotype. In DNA, the CDR3 is TGTGCCAGCAGGATGACTGTCAACACCGGGGAGCTGTTTTTT. The encoded protein is CASRMTVNTGELFF. The chain links TRBV6-5 to TRBJ2-2; no definite D call. This CDR3 spans 14 amino acids. Germline V gene lookup returns CDR1 MNHEY and CDR2 SVGAGI. V lost 6 bases, J lost 2 bases, and 10 bases lay in between.

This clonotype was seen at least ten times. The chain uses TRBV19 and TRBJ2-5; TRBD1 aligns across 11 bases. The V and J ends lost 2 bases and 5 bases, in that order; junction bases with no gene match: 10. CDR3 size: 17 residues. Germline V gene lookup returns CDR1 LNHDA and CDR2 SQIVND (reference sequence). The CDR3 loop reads CASSISGQGAYGETQYF. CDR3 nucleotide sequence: TGTGCCAGTAGTATAAGCGGACAGGGGGCATACGGGGAGACCCAGTACTTC.

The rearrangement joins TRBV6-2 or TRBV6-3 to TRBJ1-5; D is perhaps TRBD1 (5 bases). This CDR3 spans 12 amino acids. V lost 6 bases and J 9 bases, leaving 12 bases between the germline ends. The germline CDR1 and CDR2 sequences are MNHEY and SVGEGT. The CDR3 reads CASRDPGRPQHF. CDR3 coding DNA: TGTGCCAGCAGAGACCCGGGACGGCCCCAGCATTTT.

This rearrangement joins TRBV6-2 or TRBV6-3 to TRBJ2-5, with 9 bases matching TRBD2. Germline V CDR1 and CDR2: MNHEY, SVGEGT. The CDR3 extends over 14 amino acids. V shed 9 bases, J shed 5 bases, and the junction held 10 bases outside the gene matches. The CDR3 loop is CASTRGGRVETQYF. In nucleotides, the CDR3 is TGTGCCAGTACGCGGGGGGGTAGGGTCGAGACCCAGTACTTC.

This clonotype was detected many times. CDR3 residues: CASRPLPSAGANTGELFF. The DNA of the CDR3 is TGTGCCAGCAGGCCCCTCCCCTCTGCGGGGGCGAACACCGGGGAGCTGTTTTTT. The genes are TRBV6-2 or TRBV6-3 and TRBJ2-2, with 7 positions matching TRBD2. Trimming removed 6 bases from V and 0 bases from J; junction bases left unmatched: 13. The germline CDR1 and CDR2 sequences are MNHEY and SVGEGT. CDR3 length equals 18 residues.

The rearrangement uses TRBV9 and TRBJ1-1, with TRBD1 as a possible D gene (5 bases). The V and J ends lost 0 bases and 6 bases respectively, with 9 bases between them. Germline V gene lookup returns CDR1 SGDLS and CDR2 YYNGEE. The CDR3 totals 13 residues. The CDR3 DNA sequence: TGTGCCAGCAGCGTAGGGAGGGGAGCTGAAGCTTTCTTT. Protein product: CASSVGRGAEAFF.

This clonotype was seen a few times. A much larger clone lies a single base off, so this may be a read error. This CDR3 reads CASGRRQGMNTEAFF. CDR3 DNA: TGTGCCAGCGGTCGACGACAGGGAATGAACACTGAAGCTTTCTTT. J is TRBJ1-1 and V is TRBV6-5; 7 nucleotides align to TRBD1. The germline V gene has CDR1 MNHEY and CDR2 SVGAGI. The CDR3 spans 15 residues. The junction had 9 bases not matched to a gene; V was cut back by 8 bases and J by 0 bases.

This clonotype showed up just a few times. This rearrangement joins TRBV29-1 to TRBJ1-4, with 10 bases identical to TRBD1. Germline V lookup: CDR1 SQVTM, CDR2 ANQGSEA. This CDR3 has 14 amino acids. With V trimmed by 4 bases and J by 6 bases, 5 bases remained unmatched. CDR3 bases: TGCAGCGTTGTAAGGACAGGGGGGGATGAAAAACTGTTTTTT. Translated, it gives CSVVRTGGDEKLFF.

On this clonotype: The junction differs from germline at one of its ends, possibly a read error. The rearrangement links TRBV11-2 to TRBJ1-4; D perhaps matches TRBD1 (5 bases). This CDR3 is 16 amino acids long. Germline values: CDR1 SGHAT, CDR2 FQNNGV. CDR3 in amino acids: CAISLSRGLTNEKLFF. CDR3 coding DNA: TGTGCCATCAGCTTATCTCGGGGGTTAACAAATGAAAAACTGTTTTTT.

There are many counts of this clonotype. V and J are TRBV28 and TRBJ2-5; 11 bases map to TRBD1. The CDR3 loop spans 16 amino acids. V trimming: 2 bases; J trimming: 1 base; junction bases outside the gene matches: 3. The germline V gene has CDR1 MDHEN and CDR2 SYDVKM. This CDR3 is CASSLGGTGGQETQYF. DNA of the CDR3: TGTGCCAGCAGTTTAGGGGGGACAGGGGGCCAAGAGACCCAGTACTTC. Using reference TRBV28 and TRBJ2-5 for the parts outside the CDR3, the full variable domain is DVKVTQSSRYLVKRTGEKVFLECVQDMDHENMFWYRQDPGLGLRLIYFSYDVKMKEKGDIPEGYSVSREKKERFSLILESASTNQTSMYLCASSLGGTGGQETQYFGPGTRLLVL.

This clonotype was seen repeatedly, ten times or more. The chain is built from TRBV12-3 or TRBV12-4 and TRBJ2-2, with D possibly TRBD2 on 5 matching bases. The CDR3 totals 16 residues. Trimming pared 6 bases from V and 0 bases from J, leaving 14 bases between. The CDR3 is CASSPTRRSNTGELFF. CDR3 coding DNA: TGTGCCAGCAGCCCTACTCGGAGGTCGAACACCGGGGAGCTGTTTTTT.

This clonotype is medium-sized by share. The CDR3 nucleotides read TGTGCCAGCAGCTTAATGGGACTAGCGAACGATGAGCAGTTCTTC. This gives the protein CASSLMGLANDEQFF. V and J are TRBV7-3 and TRBJ2-1; 10 bases align to TRBD2. The trim removed 1 base at V and 8 bases at J, leaving 5 bases unmatched. This CDR3 has 15 residues. Germline CDR1 and CDR2: SGHTA and FQGTGA. The full variable domain, completed using reference TRBV7-3 and TRBJ2-1, is GAGVSQTPSNKVTEKGKYVELRCDPISGHTALYWYRQSLGQGPEFLIYFQGTGAADDSGLPNDRFFAVRPEGSVSTLKIQRTERGDSAVYLCASSLMGLANDEQFFGPGTRLTVL.

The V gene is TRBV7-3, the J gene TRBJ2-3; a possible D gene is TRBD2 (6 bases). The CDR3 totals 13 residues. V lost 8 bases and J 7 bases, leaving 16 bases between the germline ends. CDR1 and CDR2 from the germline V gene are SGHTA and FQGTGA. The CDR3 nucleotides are TGTGCCAGCGGCTGGGGGGTACTGAATACGCAGTATTTT. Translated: CASGWGVLNTQYF.